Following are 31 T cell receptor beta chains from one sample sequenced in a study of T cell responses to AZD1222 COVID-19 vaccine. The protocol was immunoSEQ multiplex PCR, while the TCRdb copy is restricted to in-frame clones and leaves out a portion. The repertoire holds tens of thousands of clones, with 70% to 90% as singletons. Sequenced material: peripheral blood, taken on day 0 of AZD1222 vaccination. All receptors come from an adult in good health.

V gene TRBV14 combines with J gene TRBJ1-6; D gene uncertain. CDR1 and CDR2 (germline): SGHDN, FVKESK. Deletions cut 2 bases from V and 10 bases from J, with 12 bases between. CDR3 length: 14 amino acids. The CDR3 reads CASSQRRGNSPLHF. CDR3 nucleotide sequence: TGTGCCAGCAGCCAACGTCGAGGGAACTCACCCCTCCACTTT.

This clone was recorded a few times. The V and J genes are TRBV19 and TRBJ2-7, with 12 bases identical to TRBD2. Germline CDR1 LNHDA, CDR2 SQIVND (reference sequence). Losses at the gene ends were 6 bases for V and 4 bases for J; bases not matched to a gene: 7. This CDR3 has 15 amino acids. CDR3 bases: TGTGCCAGTAGCCCTACCGGACTAGCGGGGTACGAGCAGTACTTC. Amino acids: CASSPTGLAGYEQYF.

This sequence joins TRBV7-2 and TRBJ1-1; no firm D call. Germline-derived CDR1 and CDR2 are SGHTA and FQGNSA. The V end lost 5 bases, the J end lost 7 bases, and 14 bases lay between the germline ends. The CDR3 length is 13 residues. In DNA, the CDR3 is TGTGCCAGCAGCCCCCTAATGGAGGGTGAAGCTTTCTTT. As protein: CASSPLMEGEAFF.

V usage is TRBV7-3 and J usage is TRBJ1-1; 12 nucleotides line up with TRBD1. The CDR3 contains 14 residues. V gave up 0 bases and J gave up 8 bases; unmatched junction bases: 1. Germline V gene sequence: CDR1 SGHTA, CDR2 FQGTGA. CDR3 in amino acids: CASSLTGQGAEAFF. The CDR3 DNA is TGTGCCAGCAGCTTAACGGGACAGGGGGCGGAAGCTTTCTTT.

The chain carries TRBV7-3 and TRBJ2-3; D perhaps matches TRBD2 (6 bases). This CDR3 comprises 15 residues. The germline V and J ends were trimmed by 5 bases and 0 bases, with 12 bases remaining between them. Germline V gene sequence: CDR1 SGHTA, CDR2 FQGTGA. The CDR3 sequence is CASSVGLLSTDTQYF. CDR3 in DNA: TGTGCCAGCAGCGTGGGACTCCTGAGCACAGATACGCAGTATTTT.

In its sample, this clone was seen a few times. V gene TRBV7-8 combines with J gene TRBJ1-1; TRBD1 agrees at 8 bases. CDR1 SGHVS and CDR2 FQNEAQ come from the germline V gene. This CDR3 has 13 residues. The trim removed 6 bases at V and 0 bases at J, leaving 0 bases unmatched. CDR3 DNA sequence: TGTGCCAGCAGGGGACAGGTGAACACTGAAGCTTTCTTT. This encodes CASRGQVNTEAFF.

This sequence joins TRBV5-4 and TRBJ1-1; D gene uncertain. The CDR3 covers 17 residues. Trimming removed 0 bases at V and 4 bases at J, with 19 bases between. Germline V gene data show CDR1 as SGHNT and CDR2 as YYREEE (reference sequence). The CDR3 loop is CASSLGEFGDASTEAFF. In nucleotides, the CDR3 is TGTGCCAGCAGCTTGGGGGAGTTTGGGGATGCAAGCACTGAAGCTTTCTTT. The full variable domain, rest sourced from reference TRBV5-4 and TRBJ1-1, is ETGVTQSPTHLIKTRGQQVTLRCSSQSGHNTVSWYQQALGQGPQFIFQYYREEENGRGNFPPRFSGLQFPNYSSELNVNALELDDSALYLCASSLGEFGDASTEAFFGQGTRLTVV.

The CDR3 sequence is CASRPDILSGNTIYF. In DNA form, the CDR3 reads TGTGCCAGTAGACCGGACATTCTCTCTGGAAACACCATATATTTT. The chain employs TRBV19 and TRBJ1-3, with TRBD1 as a possible D gene (5 bases). The length of the CDR3 is 15 residues. The V gene's germline CDR1 is LNHDA and CDR2 SQIVND (reference sequence). V lost 6 bases and J lost 0, with 12 bases in between.

DNA of the CDR3: TGTGCCAGAAGCCCCCCACTAGCGGGGGGCCGTTACAATGAGCAGTTCTTC. It translates to CARSPPLAGGRYNEQFF. The V call is TRBV5-3, the J call TRBJ2-1; TRBD2 matches at 12 bases. TRBV5-3 is marked as an open reading frame, function uncertain. Trimming took 4 bases from V and 4 from J; bases not matched to a gene: 9. This CDR3 is built from 17 residues.

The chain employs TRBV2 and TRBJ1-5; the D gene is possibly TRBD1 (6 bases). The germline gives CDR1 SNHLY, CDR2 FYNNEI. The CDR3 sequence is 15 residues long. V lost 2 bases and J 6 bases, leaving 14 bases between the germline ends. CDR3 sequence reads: CASSEPNQGFQPQHF. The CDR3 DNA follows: TGTGCCAGCAGTGAACCCAACCAGGGGTTTCAGCCCCAGCATTTT.

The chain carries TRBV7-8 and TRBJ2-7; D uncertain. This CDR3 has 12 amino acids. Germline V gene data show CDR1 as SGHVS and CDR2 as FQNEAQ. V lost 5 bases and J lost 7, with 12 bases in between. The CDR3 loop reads CASSGASTEQYF. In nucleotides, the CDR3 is TGTGCCAGCAGCGGAGCTAGTACGGAGCAGTACTTC.

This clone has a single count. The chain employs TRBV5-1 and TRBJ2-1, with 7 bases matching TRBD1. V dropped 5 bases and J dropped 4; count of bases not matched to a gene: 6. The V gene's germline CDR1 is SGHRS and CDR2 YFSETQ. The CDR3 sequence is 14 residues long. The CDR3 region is CASRTGQSYNEQFF. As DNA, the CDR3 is TGCGCCAGCAGAACGGGACAGTCTTACAATGAGCAGTTCTTC.

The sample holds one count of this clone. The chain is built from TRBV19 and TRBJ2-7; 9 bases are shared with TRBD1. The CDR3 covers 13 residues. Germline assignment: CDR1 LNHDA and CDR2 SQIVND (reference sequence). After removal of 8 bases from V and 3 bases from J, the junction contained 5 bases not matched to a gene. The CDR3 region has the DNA TGTGCCAGTTCCGGGACAGGGAACTACGAGCAGTACTTC. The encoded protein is CASSGTGNYEQYF.

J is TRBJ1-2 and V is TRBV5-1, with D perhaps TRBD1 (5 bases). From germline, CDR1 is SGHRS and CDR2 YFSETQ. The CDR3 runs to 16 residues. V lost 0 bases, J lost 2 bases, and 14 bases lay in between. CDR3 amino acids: CASSLASGTVNYGYTF. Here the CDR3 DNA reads TGCGCCAGCAGCTTGGCCTCGGGGACGGTGAACTATGGCTACACCTTC.

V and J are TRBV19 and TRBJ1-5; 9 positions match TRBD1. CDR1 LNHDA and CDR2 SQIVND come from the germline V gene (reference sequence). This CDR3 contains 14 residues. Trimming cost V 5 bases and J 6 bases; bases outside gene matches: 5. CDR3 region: CASSWGQGGQPQHF. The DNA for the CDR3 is TGTGCCAGTAGTTGGGGACAGGGAGGTCAGCCCCAGCATTTT.

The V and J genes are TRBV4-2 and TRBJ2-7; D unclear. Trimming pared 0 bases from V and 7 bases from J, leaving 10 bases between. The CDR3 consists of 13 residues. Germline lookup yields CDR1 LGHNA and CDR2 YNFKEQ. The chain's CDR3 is CASSQDSDGEQYF. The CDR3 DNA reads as TGTGCCAGCAGCCAAGATTCCGACGGGGAGCAGTACTTC.

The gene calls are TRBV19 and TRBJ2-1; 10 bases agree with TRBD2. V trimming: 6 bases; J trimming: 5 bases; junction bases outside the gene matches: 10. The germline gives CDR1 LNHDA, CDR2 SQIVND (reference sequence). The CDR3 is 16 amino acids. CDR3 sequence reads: CASSQSLAGVDNEQFF. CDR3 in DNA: TGTGCCAGTAGCCAATCCCTAGCGGGGGTTGACAATGAGCAGTTCTTC.

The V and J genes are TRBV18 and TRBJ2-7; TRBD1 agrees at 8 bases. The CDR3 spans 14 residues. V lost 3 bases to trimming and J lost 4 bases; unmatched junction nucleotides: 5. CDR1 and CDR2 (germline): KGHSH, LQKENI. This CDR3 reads CASSPSGQGYEQYF. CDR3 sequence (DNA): TGTGCCAGCTCACCTTCCGGACAGGGTTACGAGCAGTACTTC.

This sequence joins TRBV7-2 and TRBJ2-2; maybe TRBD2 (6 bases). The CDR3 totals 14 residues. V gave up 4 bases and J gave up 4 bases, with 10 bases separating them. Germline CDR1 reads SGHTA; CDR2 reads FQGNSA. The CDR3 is CASSSRRGTGELFF. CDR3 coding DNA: TGTGCCAGCAGCTCTCGGAGGGGCACCGGGGAGCTGTTTTTT.

The CDR3, as DNA: TGTGCCAGCAGTGGTGAGGGGGCTTCTAGAAACACCATATATTTT. Translation: CASSGEGASRNTIYF. This chain connects TRBV6-6 to TRBJ1-3; 7 bases match TRBD1. This CDR3 spans 15 amino acids. V lost 5 bases to trimming and J lost 5 bases; unmatched junction nucleotides: 9. CDR1 and CDR2 from the germline V gene are MNHNY and SVGAGI (reference sequence).

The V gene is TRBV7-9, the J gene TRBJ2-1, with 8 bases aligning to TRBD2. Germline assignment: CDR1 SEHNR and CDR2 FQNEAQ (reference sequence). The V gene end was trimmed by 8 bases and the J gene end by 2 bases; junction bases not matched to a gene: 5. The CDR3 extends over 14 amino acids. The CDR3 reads CASRGGSTYNEQFF. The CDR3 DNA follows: TGTGCCAGCCGCGGGGGGTCGACCTACAATGAGCAGTTCTTC. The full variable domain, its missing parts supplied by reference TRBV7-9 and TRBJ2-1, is DTGVSQNPRHKITKRGQNVTFRCDPISEHNRLYWYRQTLGQGPEFLTYFQNEAQLEKSRLLSDRFSAERPKGSFSTLEIQRTEQGDSAMYLCASRGGSTYNEQFFGPGTRLTVL.

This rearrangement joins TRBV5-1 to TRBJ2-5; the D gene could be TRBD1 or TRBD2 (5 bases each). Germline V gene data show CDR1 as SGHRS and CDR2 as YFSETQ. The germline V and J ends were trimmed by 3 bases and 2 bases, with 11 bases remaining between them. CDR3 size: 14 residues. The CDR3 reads CASSSGDPQETQYF. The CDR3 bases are TGCGCCAGCAGCTCCGGGGACCCGCAAGAGACCCAGTACTTC. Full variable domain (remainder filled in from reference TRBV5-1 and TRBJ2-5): KAGVTQTPRYLIKTRGQQVTLSCSPISGHRSVSWYQQTPGQGLQFLFEYFSETQRNKGNFPGRFSGRQFSNSRSEMNVSTLELGDSALYLCASSSGDPQETQYFGPGTRLLVL.

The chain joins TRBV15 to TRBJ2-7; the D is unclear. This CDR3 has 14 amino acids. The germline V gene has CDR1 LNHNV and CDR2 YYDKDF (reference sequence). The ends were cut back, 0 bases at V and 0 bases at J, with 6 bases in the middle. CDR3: CATSRDWSSYEQYF. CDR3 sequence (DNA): TGTGCCACCAGCAGAGATTGGAGCTCCTACGAGCAGTACTTC.

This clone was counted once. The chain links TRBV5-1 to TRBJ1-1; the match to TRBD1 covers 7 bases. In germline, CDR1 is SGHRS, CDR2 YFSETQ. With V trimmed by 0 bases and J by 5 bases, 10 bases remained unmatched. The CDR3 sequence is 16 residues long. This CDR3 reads CASSLVTGTVGTEAFF. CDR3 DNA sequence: TGCGCCAGCAGCTTGGTAACCGGGACAGTGGGAACTGAAGCTTTCTTT.

CDR3 protein: CASQGVDSGNTIYF. The CDR3 coding sequence is TGTGCCAGCCAGGGCGTCGACTCTGGAAACACCATATATTTT. V gene TRBV6-5 combines with J gene TRBJ1-3; tentatively, D is TRBD1 (5 bases). Trimming removed 8 bases at V and 0 bases at J, with 11 bases between. In germline, CDR1 is MNHEY, CDR2 SVGAGI. The CDR3 loop spans 14 amino acids.

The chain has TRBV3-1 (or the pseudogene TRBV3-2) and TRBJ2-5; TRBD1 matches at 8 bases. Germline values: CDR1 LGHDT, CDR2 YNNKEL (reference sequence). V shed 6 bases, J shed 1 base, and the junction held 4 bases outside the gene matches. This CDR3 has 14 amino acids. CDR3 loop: CASSRQGIQETQYF. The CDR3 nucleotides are TGTGCCAGCAGTCGACAGGGGATCCAAGAGACCCAGTACTTC.

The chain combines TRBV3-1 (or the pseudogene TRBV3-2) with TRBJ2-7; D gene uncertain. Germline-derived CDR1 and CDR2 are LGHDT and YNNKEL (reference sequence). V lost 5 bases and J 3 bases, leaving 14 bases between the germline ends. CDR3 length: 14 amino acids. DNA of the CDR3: TGTGCCAGCAGCTCCTGGACCGCCTACTACGAGCAGTACTTC. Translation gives CASSSWTAYYEQYF.

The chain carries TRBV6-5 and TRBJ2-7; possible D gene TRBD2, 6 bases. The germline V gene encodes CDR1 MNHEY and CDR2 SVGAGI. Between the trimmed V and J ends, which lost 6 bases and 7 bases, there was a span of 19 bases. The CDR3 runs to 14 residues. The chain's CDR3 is CASSNQGGRREQYF. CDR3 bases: TGTGCCAGCAGCAATCAGGGAGGCCGCCGGGAGCAGTACTTC.

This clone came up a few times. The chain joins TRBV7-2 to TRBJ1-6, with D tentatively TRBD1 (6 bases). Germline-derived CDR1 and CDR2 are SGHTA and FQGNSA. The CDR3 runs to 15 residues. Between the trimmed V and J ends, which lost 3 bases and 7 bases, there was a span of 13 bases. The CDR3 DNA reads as TGTGCCAGCAGCTTGAACAGGGTGGGGAATTCACCCCTCCACTTT. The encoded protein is CASSLNRVGNSPLHF. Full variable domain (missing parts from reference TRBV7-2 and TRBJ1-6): GAGVSQSPSNKVTEKGKDVELRCDPISGHTALYWYRQSLGQGLEFLIYFQGNSAPDKSGLPSDRFSAERTGGSVSTLTIQRTQQEDSAVYLCASSLNRVGNSPLHFGNGTRLTVT.

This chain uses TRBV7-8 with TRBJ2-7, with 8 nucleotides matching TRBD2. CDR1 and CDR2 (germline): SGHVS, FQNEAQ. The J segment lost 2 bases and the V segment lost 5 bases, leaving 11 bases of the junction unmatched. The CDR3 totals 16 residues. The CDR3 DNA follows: TGTGCCAGCAGCCCCCTCGGGGGGGGCCTAACCTACGAGCAGTACTTC. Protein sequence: CASSPLGGGLTYEQYF.

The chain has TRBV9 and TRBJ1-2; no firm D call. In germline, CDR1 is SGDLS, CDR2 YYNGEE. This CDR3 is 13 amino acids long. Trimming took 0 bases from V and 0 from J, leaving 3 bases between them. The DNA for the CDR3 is TGTGCCAGCAGCGTAGACGCTAACTATGGCTACACCTTC. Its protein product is CASSVDANYGYTF.